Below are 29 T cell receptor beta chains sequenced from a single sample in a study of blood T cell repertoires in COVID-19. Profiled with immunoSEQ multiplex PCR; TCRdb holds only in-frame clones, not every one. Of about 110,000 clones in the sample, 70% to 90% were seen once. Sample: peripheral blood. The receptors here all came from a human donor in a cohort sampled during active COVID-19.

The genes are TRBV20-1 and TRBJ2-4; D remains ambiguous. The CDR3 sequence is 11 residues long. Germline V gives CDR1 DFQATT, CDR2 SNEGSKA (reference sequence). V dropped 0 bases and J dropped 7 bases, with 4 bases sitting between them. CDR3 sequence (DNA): TGCAGTGCTAGAGATGAGAACATTCAGTACTTC. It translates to CSARDENIQYF.

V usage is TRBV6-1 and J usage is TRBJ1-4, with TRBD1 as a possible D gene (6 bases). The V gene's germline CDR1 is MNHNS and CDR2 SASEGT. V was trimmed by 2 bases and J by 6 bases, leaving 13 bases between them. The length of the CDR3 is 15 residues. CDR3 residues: CASSEFEGGDEKLFF. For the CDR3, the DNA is TGTGCCAGCAGTGAATTCGAAGGGGGAGATGAAAAACTGTTTTTT.

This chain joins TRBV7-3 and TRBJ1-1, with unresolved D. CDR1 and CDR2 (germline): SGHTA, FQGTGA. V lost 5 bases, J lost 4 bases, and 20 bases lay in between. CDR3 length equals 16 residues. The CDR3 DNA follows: TGTGCCAGCAGCCCCGCAGTTTCCGGGATTAGCACTGAAGCTTTCTTT. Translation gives CASSPAVSGISTEAFF.

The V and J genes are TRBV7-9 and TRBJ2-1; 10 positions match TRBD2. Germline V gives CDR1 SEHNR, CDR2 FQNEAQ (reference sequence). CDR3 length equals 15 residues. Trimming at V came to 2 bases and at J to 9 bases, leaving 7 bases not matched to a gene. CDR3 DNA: TGTGCCAGCAGCTTACGCAGCGGGGGGGTTTTTGAGCAGTTCTTC. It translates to CASSLRSGGVFEQFF.

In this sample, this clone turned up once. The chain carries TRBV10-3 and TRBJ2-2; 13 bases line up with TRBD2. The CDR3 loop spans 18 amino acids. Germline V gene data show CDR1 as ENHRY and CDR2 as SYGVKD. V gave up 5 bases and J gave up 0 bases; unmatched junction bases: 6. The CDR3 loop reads CAISLGLAGPSNTGELFF. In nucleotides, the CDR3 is TGTGCCATCAGTCTGGGACTAGCGGGACCCTCGAACACCGGGGAGCTGTTTTTT.

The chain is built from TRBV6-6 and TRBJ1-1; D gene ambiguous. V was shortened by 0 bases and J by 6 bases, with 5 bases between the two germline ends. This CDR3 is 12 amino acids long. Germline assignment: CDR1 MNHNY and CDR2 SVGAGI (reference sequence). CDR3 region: CASSYSAAEAFF. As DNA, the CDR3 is TGTGCCAGCAGTTACTCAGCCGCTGAAGCTTTCTTT.

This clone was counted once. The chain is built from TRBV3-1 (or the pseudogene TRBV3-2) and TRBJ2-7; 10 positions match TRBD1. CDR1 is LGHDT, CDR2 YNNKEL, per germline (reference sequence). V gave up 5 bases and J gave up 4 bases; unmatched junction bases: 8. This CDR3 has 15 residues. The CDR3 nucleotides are TGTGCCAGCAGCGTCACCGGGACAGGGGAATACGAGCAGTACTTC. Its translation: CASSVTGTGEYEQYF.

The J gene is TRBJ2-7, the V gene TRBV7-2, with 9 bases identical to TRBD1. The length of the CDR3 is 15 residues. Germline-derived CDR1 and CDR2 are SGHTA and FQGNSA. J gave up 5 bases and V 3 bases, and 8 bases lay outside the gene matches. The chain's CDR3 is CASSFLGTGTDEQYF. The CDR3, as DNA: TGTGCCAGCAGCTTTCTCGGGACAGGGACGGACGAGCAGTACTTC. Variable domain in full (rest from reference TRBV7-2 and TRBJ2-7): GAGVSQSPSNKVTEKGKDVELRCDPISGHTALYWYRQSLGQGLEFLIYFQGNSAPDKSGLPSDRFSAERTGGSVSTLTIQRTQQEDSAVYLCASSFLGTGTDEQYFGPGTRLTVT.

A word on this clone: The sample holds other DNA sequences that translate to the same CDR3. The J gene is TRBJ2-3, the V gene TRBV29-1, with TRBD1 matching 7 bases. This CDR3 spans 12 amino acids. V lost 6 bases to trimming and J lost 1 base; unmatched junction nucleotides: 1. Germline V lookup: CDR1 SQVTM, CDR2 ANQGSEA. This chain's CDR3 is CSVDRGTDTQYF. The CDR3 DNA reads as TGCAGCGTAGACAGGGGCACAGATACGCAGTATTTT.

In nucleotides, the CDR3 is TGTGCCAGCACCCCGACAGGGAACTCCTACGAGCAGTACTTC. Translation gives CASTPTGNSYEQYF. The chain has TRBV2 and TRBJ2-7; 7 bases match TRBD1. The CDR3 runs to 14 residues. CDR1 is SNHLY, CDR2 FYNNEI, per germline. V trimming: 7 bases; J trimming: 0 bases; junction bases outside the gene matches: 6.

CDR3 DNA: TGTGCCAGTACCTCAAGTATAGCGGGGCTAAATGAGCAGTTCTTC. As protein: CASTSSIAGLNEQFF. V and J are TRBV19 and TRBJ2-1, with 8 positions matching TRBD2. The CDR3 length is 15 residues. Germline CDR1 and CDR2: LNHDA and SQIVND (reference sequence). J gave up 7 bases and V 7 bases, and 12 bases lay outside the gene matches.

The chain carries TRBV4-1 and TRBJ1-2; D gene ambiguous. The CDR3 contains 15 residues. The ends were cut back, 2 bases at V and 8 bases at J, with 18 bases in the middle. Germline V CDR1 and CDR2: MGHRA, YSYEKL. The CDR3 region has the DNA TGCGCCAGCAGCCAATACGGGGAGAAGATGTCGGGCTACACCTTC. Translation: CASSQYGEKMSGYTF.

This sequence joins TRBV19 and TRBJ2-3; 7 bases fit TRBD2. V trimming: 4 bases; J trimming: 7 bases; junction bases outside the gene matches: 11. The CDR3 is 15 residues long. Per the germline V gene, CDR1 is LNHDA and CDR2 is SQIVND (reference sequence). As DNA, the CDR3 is TGTGCCAGTAGTACGACCCTTCGGGGACTACATACGCAGTATTTT. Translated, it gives CASSTTLRGLHTQYF.

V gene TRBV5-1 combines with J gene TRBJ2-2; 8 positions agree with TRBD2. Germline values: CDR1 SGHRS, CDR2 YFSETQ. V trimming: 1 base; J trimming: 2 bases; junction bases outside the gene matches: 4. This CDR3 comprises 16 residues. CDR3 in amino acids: CASSLSSGRNTGELFF. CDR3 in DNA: TGCGCCAGCAGCTTGTCCAGCGGGAGAAACACCGGGGAGCTGTTTTTT.

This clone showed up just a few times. CDR3 nucleotide sequence: TGTGCCAGCGGGACAGGGGGCGCAACCCTCCACTTT. Its protein product is CASGTGGATLHF. V usage is TRBV28 and J usage is TRBJ1-6, with TRBD1 matching 12 bases. CDR3 length: 12 residues. Per germline, CDR1 MDHEN and CDR2 SYDVKM. J gave up 14 bases and V 8 bases, and 4 bases lay outside the gene matches.

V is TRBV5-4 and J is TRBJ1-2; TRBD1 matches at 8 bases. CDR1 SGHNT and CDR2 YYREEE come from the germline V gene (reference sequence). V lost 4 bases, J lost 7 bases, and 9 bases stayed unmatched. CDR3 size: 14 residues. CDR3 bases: TGTGCCAGCAGCACTCAGGGGGCTAGCGGTGGCTACACCTTC. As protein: CASSTQGASGGYTF.

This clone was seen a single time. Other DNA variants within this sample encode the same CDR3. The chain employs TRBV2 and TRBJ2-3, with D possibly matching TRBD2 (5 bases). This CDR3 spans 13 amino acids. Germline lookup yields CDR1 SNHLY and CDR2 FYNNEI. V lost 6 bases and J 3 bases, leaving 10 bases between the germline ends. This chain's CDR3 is CASRNGGTDTQYF. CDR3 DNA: TGTGCCAGCAGAAATGGAGGAACAGATACGCAGTATTTT.

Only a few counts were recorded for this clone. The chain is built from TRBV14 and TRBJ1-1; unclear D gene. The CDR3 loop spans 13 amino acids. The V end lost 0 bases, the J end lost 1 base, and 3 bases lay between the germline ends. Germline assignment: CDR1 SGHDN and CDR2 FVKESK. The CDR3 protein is CASSQDGNTEAFF. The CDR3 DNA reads TGTGCCAGCAGCCAAGACGGGAACACTGAAGCTTTCTTT.

The CDR3: CASSGEERRNSPLHF. For the CDR3, the DNA is TGTGCCAGCAGCGGGGAGGAGCGCCGTAATTCACCCCTCCACTTT. The gene calls are TRBV6-5 and TRBJ1-6, with D hard to call. Germline-derived CDR1 and CDR2 are MNHEY and SVGAGI. The CDR3 is made up of 15 amino acids. The V end was cut by 6 bases, the J end by 6 bases, with 15 bases between.

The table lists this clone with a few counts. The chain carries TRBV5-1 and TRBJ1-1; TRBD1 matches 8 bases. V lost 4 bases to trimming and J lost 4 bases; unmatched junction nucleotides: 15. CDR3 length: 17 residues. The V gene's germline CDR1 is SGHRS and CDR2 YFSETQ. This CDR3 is CASSGIGTGNGGTEAFF. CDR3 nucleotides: TGCGCCAGCAGCGGGATCGGGACAGGCAATGGGGGCACTGAAGCTTTCTTT.

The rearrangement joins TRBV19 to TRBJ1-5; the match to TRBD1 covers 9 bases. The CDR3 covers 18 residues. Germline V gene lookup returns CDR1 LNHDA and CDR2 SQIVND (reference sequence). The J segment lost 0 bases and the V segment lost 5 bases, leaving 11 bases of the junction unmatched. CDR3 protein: CASSAATGGRYSNQPQHF. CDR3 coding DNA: TGTGCCAGTAGTGCGGCGACAGGGGGTCGGTATAGCAATCAGCCCCAGCATTTT.

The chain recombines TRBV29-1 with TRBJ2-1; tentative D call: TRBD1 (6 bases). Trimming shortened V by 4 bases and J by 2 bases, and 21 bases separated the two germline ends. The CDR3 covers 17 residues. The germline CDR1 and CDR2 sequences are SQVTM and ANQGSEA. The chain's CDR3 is CSVGTSRNSGAYNEQFF. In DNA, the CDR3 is TGCAGCGTTGGAACCTCCCGAAACTCAGGGGCCTACAATGAGCAGTTCTTC.

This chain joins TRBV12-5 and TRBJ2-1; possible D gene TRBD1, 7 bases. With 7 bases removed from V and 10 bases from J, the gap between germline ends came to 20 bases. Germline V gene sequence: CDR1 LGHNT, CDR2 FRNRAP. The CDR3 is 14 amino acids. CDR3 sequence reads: CASAQGVGGMEQFF. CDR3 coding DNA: TGTGCTAGTGCCCAGGGGGTTGGGGGGATGGAGCAGTTCTTC.

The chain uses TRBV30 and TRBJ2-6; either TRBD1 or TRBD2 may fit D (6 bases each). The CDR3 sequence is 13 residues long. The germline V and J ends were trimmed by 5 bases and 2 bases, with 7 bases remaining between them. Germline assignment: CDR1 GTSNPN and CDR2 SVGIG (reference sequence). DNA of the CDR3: TGTGCCTGGGGGGGGCCTGGGGCCAACGTCCTGACTTTC. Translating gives CAWGGPGANVLTF.

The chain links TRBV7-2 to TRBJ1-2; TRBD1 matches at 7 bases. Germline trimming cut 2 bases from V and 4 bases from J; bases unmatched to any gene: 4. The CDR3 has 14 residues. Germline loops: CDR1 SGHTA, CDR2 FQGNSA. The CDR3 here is CASSLNRGIYGYTF. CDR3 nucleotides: TGTGCCAGCAGCTTAAACAGGGGTATCTATGGCTACACCTTC.

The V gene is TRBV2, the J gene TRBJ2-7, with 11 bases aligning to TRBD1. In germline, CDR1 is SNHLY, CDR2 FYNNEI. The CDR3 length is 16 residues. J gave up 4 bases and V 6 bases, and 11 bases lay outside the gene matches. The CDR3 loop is CASSSPSGTGGYEQYF. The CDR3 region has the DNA TGTGCCAGCAGCTCACCCTCCGGGACAGGGGGATACGAGCAGTACTTC.

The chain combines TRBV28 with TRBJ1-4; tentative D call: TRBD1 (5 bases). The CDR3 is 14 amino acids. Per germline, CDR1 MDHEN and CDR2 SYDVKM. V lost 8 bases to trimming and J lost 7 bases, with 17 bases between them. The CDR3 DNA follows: TGTGCCAGCGGGGGGATCTCGAGGGGTGAAAAACTGTTTTTT. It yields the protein CASGGISRGEKLFF. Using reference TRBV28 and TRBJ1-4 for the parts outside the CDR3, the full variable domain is DVKVTQSSRYLVKRTGEKVFLECVQDMDHENMFWYRQDPGLGLRLIYFSYDVKMKEKGDIPEGYSVSREKKERFSLILESASTNQTSMYLCASGGISRGEKLFFGSGTQLSVL.

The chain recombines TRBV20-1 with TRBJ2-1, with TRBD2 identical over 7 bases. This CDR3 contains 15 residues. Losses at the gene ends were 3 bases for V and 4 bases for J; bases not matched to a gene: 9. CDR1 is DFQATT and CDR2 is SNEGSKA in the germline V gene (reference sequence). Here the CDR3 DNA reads TGCAGTGCTAGTAAAACGGGACTACCATACAATGAGCAGTTCTTC. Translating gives CSASKTGLPYNEQFF.

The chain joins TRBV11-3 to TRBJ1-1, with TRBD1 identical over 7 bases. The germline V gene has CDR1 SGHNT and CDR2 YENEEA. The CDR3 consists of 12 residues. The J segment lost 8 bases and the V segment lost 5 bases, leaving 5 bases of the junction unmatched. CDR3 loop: CASSQGGREAFF. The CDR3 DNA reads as TGTGCCAGCAGCCAGGGGGGTCGCGAAGCTTTCTTT.